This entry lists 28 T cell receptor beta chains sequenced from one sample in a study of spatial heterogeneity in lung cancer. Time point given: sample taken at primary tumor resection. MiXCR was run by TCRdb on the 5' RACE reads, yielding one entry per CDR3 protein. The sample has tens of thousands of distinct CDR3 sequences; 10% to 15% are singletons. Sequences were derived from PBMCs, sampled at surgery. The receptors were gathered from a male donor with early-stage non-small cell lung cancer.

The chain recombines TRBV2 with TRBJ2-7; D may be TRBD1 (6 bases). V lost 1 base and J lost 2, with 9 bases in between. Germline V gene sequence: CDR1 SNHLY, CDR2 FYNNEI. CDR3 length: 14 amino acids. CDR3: CASSEGQGTYEQYF. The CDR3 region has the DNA TGTGCCAGCAGTGAAGGGCAGGGGACCTACGAGCAGTACTTC. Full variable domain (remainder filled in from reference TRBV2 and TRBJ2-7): EPEVTQTPSHQVTQMGQEVILRCVPISNHLYFYWYRQILGQKVEFLVSFYNNEISEKSEIFDDQFSVERPDGSNFTLKIRSTKLEDSAMYFCASSEGQGTYEQYFGPGTRLTVT.

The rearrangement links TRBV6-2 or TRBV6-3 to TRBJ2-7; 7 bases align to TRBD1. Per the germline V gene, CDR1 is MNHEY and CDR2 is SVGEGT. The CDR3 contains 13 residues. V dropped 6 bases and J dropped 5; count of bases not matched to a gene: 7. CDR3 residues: CASSEKQGHEQYF. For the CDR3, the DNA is TGTGCCAGCAGCGAAAAACAGGGGCACGAGCAGTACTTC.

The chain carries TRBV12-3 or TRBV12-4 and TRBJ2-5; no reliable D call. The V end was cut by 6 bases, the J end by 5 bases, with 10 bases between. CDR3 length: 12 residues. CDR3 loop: CASRKFGETQYF. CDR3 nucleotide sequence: TGTGCCAGCAGAAAATTTGGTGAGACCCAGTACTTC.

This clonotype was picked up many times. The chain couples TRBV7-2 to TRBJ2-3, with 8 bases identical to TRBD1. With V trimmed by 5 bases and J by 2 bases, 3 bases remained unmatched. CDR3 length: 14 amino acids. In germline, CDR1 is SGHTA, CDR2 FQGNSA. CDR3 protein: CASSEQGDTDTQYF. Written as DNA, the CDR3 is TGTGCCAGCAGCGAACAGGGGGACACAGATACGCAGTATTTT.

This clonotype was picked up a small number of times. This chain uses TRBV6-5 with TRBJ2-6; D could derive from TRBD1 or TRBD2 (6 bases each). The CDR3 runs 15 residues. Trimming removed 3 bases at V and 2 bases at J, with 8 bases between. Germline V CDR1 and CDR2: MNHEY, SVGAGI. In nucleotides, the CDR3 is TGTGCCAGCAGTTATAGGGGGGCTGGGGCCAACGTCCTGACTTTC. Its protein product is CASSYRGAGANVLTF.

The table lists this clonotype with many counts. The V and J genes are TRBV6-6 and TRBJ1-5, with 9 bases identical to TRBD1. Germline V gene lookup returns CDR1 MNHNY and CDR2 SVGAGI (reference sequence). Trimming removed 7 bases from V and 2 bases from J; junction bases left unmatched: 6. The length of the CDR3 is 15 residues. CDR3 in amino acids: CASNHRGLGNQPQHF. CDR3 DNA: TGTGCCAGCAACCACAGGGGGCTAGGCAATCAGCCCCAGCATTTT.

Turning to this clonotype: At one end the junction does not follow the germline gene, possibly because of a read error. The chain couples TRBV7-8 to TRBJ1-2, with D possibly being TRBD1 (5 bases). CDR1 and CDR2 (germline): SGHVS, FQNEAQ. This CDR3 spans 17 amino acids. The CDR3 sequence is CASSLAARGHGYTQKAF. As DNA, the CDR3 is TGTGCCAGCAGCTTAGCTGCACGGGGCCATGGCTACACCCAAAAGGCCTTC.

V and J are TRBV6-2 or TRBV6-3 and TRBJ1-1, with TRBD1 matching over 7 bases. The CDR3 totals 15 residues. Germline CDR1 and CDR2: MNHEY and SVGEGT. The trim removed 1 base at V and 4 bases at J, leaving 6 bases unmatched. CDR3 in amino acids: CASSYLGGYGTEAFF. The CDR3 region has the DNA TGTGCCAGCAGTTACTTAGGGGGCTATGGCACTGAAGCTTTCTTT.

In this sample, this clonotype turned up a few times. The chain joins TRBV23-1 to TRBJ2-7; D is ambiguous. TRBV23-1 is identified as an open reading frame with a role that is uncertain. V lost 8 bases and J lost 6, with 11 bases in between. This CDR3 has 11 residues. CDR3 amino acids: CASFWAGEQYF. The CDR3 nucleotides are TGCGCCAGCTTTTGGGCCGGCGAGCAGTACTTC.

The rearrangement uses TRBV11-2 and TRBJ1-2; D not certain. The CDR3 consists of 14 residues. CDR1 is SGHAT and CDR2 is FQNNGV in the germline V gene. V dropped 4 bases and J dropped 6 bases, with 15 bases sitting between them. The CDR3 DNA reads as TGTGCCAGCAGCTCGCGGACCCCCCCGGATGGCTACACCTTC. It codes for CASSSRTPPDGYTF.

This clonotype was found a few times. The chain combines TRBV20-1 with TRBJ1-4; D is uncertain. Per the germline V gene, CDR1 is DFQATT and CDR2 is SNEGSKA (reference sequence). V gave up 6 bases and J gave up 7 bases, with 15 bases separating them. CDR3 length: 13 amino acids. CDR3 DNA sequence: TGCAGTGCCGGCCCAACAATGGGTGAAAAACTGTTTTTT. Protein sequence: CSAGPTMGEKLFF.

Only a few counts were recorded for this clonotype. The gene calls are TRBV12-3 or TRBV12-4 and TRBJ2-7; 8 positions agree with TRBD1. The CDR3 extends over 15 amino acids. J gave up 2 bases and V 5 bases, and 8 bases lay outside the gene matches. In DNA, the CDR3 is TGTGCCAGCAGTCGATCGGGACAGGCTCCCTACGAGCAGTACTTC. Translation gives CASSRSGQAPYEQYF.

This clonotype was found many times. Here the CDR3 reads CASSPTAGAGTEAFF. CDR3 DNA sequence: TGTGCCAGCAGCCCTACAGCCGGGGCGGGGACTGAAGCTTTCTTT. V gene TRBV27 combines with J gene TRBJ1-1; the D gene is possibly TRBD1 (5 bases). The germline V gene encodes CDR1 MNHEY and CDR2 SMNVEV (reference sequence). The length of the CDR3 is 15 residues. Trimming left V 6 bases short and J 5 bases short, with 19 bases between.

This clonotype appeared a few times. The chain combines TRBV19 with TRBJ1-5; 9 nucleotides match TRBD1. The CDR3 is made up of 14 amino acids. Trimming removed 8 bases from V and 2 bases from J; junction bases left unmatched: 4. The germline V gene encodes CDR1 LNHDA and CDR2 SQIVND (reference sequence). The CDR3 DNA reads TGTGCCAGTGGGGACAGGGAAGGCAATCAGCCCCAGCATTTT. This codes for CASGDREGNQPQHF.

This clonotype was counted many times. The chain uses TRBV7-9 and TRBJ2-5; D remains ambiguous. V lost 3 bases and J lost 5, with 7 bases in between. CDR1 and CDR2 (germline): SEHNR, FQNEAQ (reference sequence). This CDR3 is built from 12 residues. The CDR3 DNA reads TGTGCCAGCAGCTTGGTTGGGGAGACCCAGTACTTC. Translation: CASSLVGETQYF.

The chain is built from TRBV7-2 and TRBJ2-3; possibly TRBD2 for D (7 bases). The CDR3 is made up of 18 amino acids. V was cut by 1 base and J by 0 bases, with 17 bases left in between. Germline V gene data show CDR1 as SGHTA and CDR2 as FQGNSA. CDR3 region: CASSLGRGGKPSTDTQYF. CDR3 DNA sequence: TGTGCCAGCAGCTTAGGGAGGGGGGGCAAACCTAGCACAGATACGCAGTATTTT.

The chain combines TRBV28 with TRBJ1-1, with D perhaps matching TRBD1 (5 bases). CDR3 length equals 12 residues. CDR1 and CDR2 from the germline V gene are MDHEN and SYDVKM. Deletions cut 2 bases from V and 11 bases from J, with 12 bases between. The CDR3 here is CASSLDGAGAFF. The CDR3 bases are TGTGCCAGCAGTTTAGACGGGGCAGGGGCTTTCTTT.

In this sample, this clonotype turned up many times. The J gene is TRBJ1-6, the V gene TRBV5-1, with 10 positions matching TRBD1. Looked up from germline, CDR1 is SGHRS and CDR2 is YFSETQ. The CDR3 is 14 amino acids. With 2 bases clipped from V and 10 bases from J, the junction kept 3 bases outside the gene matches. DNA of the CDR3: TGCGCCAGCAGCTTCGGGACAGGGGACTCACCCCTCCACTTT. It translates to CASSFGTGDSPLHF.

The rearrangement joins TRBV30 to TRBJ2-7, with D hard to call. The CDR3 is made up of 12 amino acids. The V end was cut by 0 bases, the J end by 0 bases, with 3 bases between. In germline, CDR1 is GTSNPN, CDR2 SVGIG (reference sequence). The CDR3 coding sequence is TGTGCCTGGAGTGTCAGCTCCTACGAGCAGTACTTC. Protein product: CAWSVSSYEQYF.

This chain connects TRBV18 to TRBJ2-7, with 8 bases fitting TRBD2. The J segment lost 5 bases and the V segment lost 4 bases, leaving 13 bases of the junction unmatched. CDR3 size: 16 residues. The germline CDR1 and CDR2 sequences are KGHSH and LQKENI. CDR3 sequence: CASSLQGSGTWNEQYF. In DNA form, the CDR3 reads TGTGCCAGCTCACTCCAGGGTAGCGGGACCTGGAACGAGCAGTACTTC. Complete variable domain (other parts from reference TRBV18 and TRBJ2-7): NAGVMQNPRHLVRRRGQEARLRCSPMKGHSHVYWYRQLPEEGLKFMVYLQKENIIDESGMPKERFSAEFPKEGPSILRIQQVVRGDSAAYFCASSLQGSGTWNEQYFGPGTRLTVT.

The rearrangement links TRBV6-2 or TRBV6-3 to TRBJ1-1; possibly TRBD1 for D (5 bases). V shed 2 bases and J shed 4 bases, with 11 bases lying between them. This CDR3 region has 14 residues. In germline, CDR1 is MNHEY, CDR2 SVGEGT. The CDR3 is CASSYRGSTTEAFF. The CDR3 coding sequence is TGTGCCAGCAGTTACAGGGGCAGCACCACTGAAGCTTTCTTT.

DNA of the CDR3: TGTGCCTGGAGTGGACAAACCCTAAACTATGGCTACACCTTC. It yields the protein CAWSGQTLNYGYTF. This sequence joins TRBV30 and TRBJ1-2; D remains ambiguous. Germline assignment: CDR1 GTSNPN and CDR2 SVGIG (reference sequence). CDR3 length: 14 residues. The germline V and J ends were trimmed by 1 base and 2 bases, with 11 bases remaining between them.

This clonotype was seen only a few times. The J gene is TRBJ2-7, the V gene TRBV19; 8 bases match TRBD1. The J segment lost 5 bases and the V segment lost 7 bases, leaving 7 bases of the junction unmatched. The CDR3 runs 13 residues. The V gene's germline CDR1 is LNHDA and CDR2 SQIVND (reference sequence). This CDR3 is CASTDRATDEQYF. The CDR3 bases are TGTGCCAGTACGGACAGGGCGACCGACGAGCAGTACTTC.

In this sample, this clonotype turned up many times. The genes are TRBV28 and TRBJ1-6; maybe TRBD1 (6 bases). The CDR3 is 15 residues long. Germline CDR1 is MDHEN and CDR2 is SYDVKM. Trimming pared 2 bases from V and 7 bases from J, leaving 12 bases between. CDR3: CASSLEGVFNSPLHF. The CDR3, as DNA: TGTGCCAGCAGTTTAGAGGGGGTCTTCAATTCACCCCTCCACTTT. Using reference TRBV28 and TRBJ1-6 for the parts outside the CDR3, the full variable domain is DVKVTQSSRYLVKRTGEKVFLECVQDMDHENMFWYRQDPGLGLRLIYFSYDVKMKEKGDIPEGYSVSREKKERFSLILESASTNQTSMYLCASSLEGVFNSPLHFGNGTRLTVT.

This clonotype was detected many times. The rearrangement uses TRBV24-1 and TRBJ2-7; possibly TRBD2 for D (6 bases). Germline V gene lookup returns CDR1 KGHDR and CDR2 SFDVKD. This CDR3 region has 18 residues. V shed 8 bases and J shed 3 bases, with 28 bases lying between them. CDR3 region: CATNFLGIRGLKDYEQYF. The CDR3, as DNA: TGTGCCACCAACTTCCTGGGAATAAGGGGACTTAAAGACTACGAGCAGTACTTC.

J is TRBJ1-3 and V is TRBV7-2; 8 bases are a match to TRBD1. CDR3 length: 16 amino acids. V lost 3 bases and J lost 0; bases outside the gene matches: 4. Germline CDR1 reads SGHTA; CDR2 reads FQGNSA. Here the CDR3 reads CASSFLDRGSGNTIYF. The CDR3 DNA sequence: TGTGCCAGCAGCTTTCTCGACAGGGGCTCTGGAAACACCATATATTTT.

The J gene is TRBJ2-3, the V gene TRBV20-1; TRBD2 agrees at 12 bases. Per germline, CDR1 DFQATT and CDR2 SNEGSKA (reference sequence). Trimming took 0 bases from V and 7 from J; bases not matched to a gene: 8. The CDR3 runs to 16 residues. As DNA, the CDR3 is TGCAGTGCTAGAGATCGACTAGCGGGGGAACCCCATACGCAGTATTTT. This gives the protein CSARDRLAGEPHTQYF.

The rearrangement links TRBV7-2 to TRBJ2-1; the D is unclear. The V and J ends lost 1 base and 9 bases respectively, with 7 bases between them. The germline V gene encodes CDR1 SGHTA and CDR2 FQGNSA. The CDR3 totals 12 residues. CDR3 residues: CASSLVVREQFF. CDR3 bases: TGTGCCAGCAGCTTAGTTGTACGTGAGCAGTTCTTC.